A single sample gave rise to the 28 T cell receptor beta chains below, sequenced in a study of blood T cell repertoires in COVID-19. TCRdb keeps only in-frame clones here, not all; method: immunoSEQ multiplex PCR. Of 250,000 to 350,000 clones listed, approximately 86% are singletons. Sequencing was carried out using peripheral blood. Receptors originate from a woman between 65 and 79 years old with COVID-19, enrolled during active disease.

This clone was recorded once. This chain uses TRBV12-3 or TRBV12-4 with TRBJ2-3, with D perhaps TRBD2 (6 bases). The CDR3 totals 13 residues. V was trimmed by 3 bases and J by 5 bases, leaving 9 bases between them. CDR3 DNA: TGTGCCAGCAGTTTCTCGGGGGAAGATACGCAGTATTTT. Amino acid sequence: CASSFSGEDTQYF.

This clone was observed a few times. In the same sample, other DNA sequences code for this CDR3. The V call is TRBV9, the J call TRBJ1-5; 7 bases map to TRBD1. Germline V gene data show CDR1 as SGDLS and CDR2 as YYNGEE. The CDR3 has 15 residues. V gave up 0 bases and J gave up 2 bases; unmatched junction bases: 2. This CDR3 is CASSVGQGGNQPQHF. In DNA, the CDR3 is TGTGCCAGCAGCGTAGGACAGGGCGGCAATCAGCCCCAGCATTTT. Based on the CDR3 plus reference TRBV9 and TRBJ1-5, the full variable domain is DSGVTQTPKHLITATGQRVTLRCSPRSGDLSVYWYQQSLDQGLQFLIQYYNGEERAKGNILERFSAQQFPDLHSELNLSSLELGDSALYFCASSVGQGGNQPQHFGDGTRLSIL.

The genes are TRBV27 and TRBJ1-6, with a weak D call TRBD1 (6 bases). The germline V and J ends were trimmed by 5 bases and 10 bases, with 15 bases remaining between them. Germline CDR1 MNHEY, CDR2 SMNVEV (reference sequence). The CDR3 contains 14 residues. Here the CDR3 reads CASSPLRGRSPLHF. The DNA of the CDR3 is TGTGCCAGCAGTCCCCTGAGGGGGAGATCACCCCTCCACTTT.

V gene TRBV20-1 combines with J gene TRBJ2-6; 7 nucleotides align to TRBD2. The CDR3 contains 16 residues. V gave up 3 bases and J gave up 0 bases; unmatched junction bases: 5. Germline values: CDR1 DFQATT, CDR2 SNEGSKA (reference sequence). The CDR3 here is CSASLAALSGANVLTF. CDR3 bases: TGCAGTGCTAGTCTAGCGGCGCTCTCTGGGGCCAACGTCCTGACTTTC.

J is TRBJ2-2 and V is TRBV5-4; possible D gene TRBD2, 5 bases. Trimming took off 6 bases at V and 2 bases at J, with 17 bases between the two ends. The CDR3 contains 16 residues. Germline loops: CDR1 SGHNT, CDR2 YYREEE (reference sequence). This CDR3 reads CASTPPPGTNTGELFF. CDR3 bases: TGTGCCAGCACCCCACCTCCGGGAACCAACACCGGGGAGCTGTTTTTT.

V gene TRBV5-5 combines with J gene TRBJ1-2; D unresolved. The germline CDR1 and CDR2 sequences are SGHKS and YYEKEE (reference sequence). The CDR3 spans 15 residues. Deletions cut 4 bases from V and 2 bases from J, with 15 bases between. The CDR3 DNA follows: TGTGCCAGCAGCCCCCAACGACTGCCAAACTATGGCTACACCTTC. Protein: CASSPQRLPNYGYTF.

The J gene is TRBJ2-5, the V gene TRBV27; D call uncertain. Trimming pared 5 bases from V and 5 bases from J, leaving 12 bases between. Germline V gene sequence: CDR1 MNHEY, CDR2 SMNVEV (reference sequence). There are 13 residues in the CDR3. The CDR3 nucleotides are TGTGCCAGCAGTAATCTTCCCGGGGAGACCCAGTACTTC. Its protein product is CASSNLPGETQYF.

In its sample, this clone was seen a few times. This rearrangement joins TRBV23-1 to TRBJ2-7, with D possibly matching TRBD1 (5 bases). TRBV23-1 is treated as an ORF (open reading frame) with a function not yet certain. V dropped 0 bases and J dropped 2 bases, with 11 bases sitting between them. The length of the CDR3 is 15 residues. The CDR3 region has the DNA TGCGCCAGCAGTCAATCACGGACACGGACCTACGAGCAGTACTTC. Translated, it gives CASSQSRTRTYEQYF.

The chain employs TRBV9 and TRBJ2-2, with 12 bases fitting TRBD2. The V and J ends lost 5 bases and 2 bases, in that order; junction bases with no gene match: 1. In germline, CDR1 is SGDLS, CDR2 YYNGEE. The CDR3 is made up of 15 amino acids. The CDR3 loop is CASRTSGGNTGELFF. The CDR3 DNA is TGTGCCAGCAGGACTAGCGGGGGTAACACCGGGGAGCTGTTTTTT.

As concerns this clone: A read error may produce the germline difference seen at one junction end. The rearrangement joins TRBV3-1 (or the pseudogene TRBV3-2) to TRBJ2-5; 8 bases line up with TRBD2. CDR1 and CDR2 from the germline V gene are LGHDT and YNNKEL (reference sequence). This CDR3 has 13 amino acids. The CDR3 here is CASTYSCGGPGNF. In DNA form, the CDR3 reads TGTGCCAGCACCTATAGCTGCGGGGGGCCGGGGAACTTC.

This clone was counted a single time. This chain links TRBV12-3 or TRBV12-4 with TRBJ1-5; D is ambiguous. With 3 bases removed from V and 9 bases from J, the gap between germline ends came to 9 bases. The CDR3 spans 12 residues. CDR3 coding DNA: TGTGCCAGCAGTTTCGACATACGGCCCCAGCATTTT. It codes for CASSFDIRPQHF.

V and J are TRBV5-4 and TRBJ2-5; 9 bases agree with TRBD1. This CDR3 has 15 residues. Losses at the gene ends were 3 bases for V and 2 bases for J; bases not matched to a gene: 5. Germline V gene data show CDR1 as SGHNT and CDR2 as YYREEE (reference sequence). CDR3 sequence (DNA): TGTGCCAGCAGCTGGGGACAGGGCCAACAAGAGACCCAGTACTTC. Encoded protein: CASSWGQGQQETQYF. The variable domain in full, with the rest retrieved from reference TRBV5-4 and TRBJ2-5, is ETGVTQSPTHLIKTRGQQVTLRCSSQSGHNTVSWYQQALGQGPQFIFQYYREEENGRGNFPPRFSGLQFPNYSSELNVNALELDDSALYLCASSWGQGQQETQYFGPGTRLLVL.

V is TRBV4-1 and J is TRBJ2-7, with 8 bases lining up with TRBD1. CDR3 size: 14 residues. The junction had 8 bases not matched to a gene; V was cut back by 4 bases and J by 6 bases. CDR1 MGHRA and CDR2 YSYEKL come from the germline V gene. As DNA, the CDR3 is TGCGCCAGCAGCCCGAGACAGGGGATGTCCGAGCAGTACTTC. Its translation: CASSPRQGMSEQYF.

This chain links TRBV29-1 with TRBJ1-1; 8 bases match TRBD1. Germline V gene sequence: CDR1 SQVTM, CDR2 ANQGSEA. Trimming at V came to 3 bases and at J to 0 bases, leaving 15 bases not matched to a gene. The CDR3 is 18 amino acids. Written as DNA, the CDR3 is TGCAGCGTTGATCCTACCCTGGACAGGGTGGGAATGAACACTGAAGCTTTCTTT. This encodes CSVDPTLDRVGMNTEAFF. The complete variable domain, with remaining parts taken from reference TRBV29-1 and TRBJ1-1, reads SAVISQKPSRDICQRGTSLTIQCQVDSQVTMMFWYRQQPGQSLTLIATANQGSEATYESGFVIDKFPISRPNLTFSTLTVSNMSPEDSSIYLCSVDPTLDRVGMNTEAFFGQGTRLTVV.

This clone is a singleton in its sample. The V and J genes are TRBV10-3 and TRBJ2-5, with D tentatively TRBD2 (7 bases). The CDR3 extends over 14 amino acids. V was clipped by 4 bases and J by 4 bases, with 13 bases between them. CDR1 is ENHRY, CDR2 SYGVKD, per germline. The CDR3 coding sequence is TGTGCCATCAGTGCGGGGGGCCCGCGAGAGACCCAGTACTTC. Protein sequence: CAISAGGPRETQYF.

This chain's CDR3 is CASSLAQGTGVYEQYF. CDR3 DNA sequence: TGTGCCAGCAGCTTAGCGCAAGGAACGGGAGTCTACGAGCAGTACTTC. The chain uses TRBV7-9 and TRBJ2-7; possible D gene TRBD2, 6 bases. Trimming left V 0 bases short and J 3 bases short, with 15 bases between. The length of the CDR3 is 16 residues. The germline V gene encodes CDR1 SEHNR and CDR2 FQNEAQ (reference sequence).

The V and J genes are TRBV11-2 and TRBJ1-1, with a tentative D call TRBD1 (6 bases). In germline, CDR1 is SGHAT, CDR2 FQNNGV. The V gene lost 5 bases and the J gene lost 8 bases, with 15 bases spanning the gap. CDR3 length: 13 residues. For the CDR3, the DNA is TGTGCCAGCAGCCCTCAAACAGGGCTAGAAGCTTTCTTT. This gives the protein CASSPQTGLEAFF.

This clone occurred once. V and J are TRBV19 and TRBJ2-4, with D perhaps matching TRBD2 (6 bases). Between the trimmed V and J ends, which lost 6 bases and 6 bases, there was a span of 18 bases. CDR1 is LNHDA and CDR2 is SQIVND in the germline V gene (reference sequence). This CDR3 is built from 15 residues. CDR3 residues: CASRSDGVRGNIQYF. The DNA for the CDR3 is TGTGCCAGTAGGTCGGACGGGGTGCGGGGAAACATTCAGTACTTC.

V gene TRBV6-6 combines with J gene TRBJ2-5; 16 nucleotides align to TRBD2. J was trimmed by 5 bases and V by 5 bases; bases with no gene match: 11. In germline, CDR1 is MNHNY, CDR2 SVGAGI (reference sequence). The CDR3 length is 18 residues. Here the CDR3 DNA reads TGTGCCAGCAGTCGTCCCGGGACTAGCGGGGGGGCCTTGGAGACCCAGTACTTC. Translated, it gives CASSRPGTSGGALETQYF.

The chain joins TRBV24-1 to TRBJ1-6; 10 nucleotides line up with TRBD1. Per germline, CDR1 KGHDR and CDR2 SFDVKD. This CDR3 has 16 residues. The J segment lost 5 bases and the V segment lost 4 bases, leaving 4 bases of the junction unmatched. CDR3 protein: CATSEAGQGNNSPLHF. The CDR3 DNA sequence: TGTGCCACCAGTGAGGCGGGACAGGGGAATAATTCACCCCTCCACTTT.

This clone was detected once. This rearrangement joins TRBV20-1 to TRBJ1-2; D unresolved. V was trimmed by 4 bases and J by 7 bases, leaving 4 bases between them. Germline V gives CDR1 DFQATT, CDR2 SNEGSKA (reference sequence). The CDR3 length is 9 residues. CDR3 sequence reads: CSANSGYTF. CDR3 bases: TGCAGTGCTAACAGTGGCTACACCTTC.

DNA for the CDR3: TGTGCCAGCAGCTTGGTTGGAGGAATAGGCGGAAACACCATATATTTT. Its protein product is CASSLVGGIGGNTIYF. This chain uses TRBV5-6 with TRBJ1-3; D not certain. CDR1 SGHDT and CDR2 YYEEEE come from the germline V gene. CDR3 length equals 16 residues. Trimming left V 0 bases short and J 4 bases short, with 14 bases between.

The chain is built from TRBV7-2 and TRBJ1-5, with 7 bases aligning to TRBD1. V shed 1 base and J 7 bases; nucleotides not matched to a gene: 4. CDR3 size: 14 residues. CDR1 and CDR2 from the germline V gene are SGHTA and FQGNSA. CDR3 coding DNA: TGTGCCAGCAGCTTAGACCGGACAGGCCAGCCCCAGCATTTT. This codes for CASSLDRTGQPQHF.

This chain links TRBV3-1 (or the pseudogene TRBV3-2) with TRBJ2-3; 12 bases are a match to TRBD2. The CDR3 is 18 amino acids. Germline V gives CDR1 LGHDT, CDR2 YNNKEL (reference sequence). Trimming removed 6 bases from V and 4 bases from J; junction bases left unmatched: 14. CDR3 loop: CASSHTRLAGDGPDTQYF. The CDR3 region has the DNA TGTGCCAGCAGTCACACTAGACTAGCGGGGGATGGTCCAGATACGCAGTATTTT.

The V call is TRBV3-1 (or the pseudogene TRBV3-2), the J call TRBJ1-3; 10 bases are a match to TRBD1. Germline trimming cut 4 bases from V and 0 bases from J; bases unmatched to any gene: 6. Germline assignment: CDR1 LGHDT and CDR2 YNNKEL (reference sequence). The CDR3 covers 17 residues. The CDR3 spells CASSPRDRGNSGNTIYF. DNA of the CDR3: TGTGCCAGCAGCCCACGGGACAGGGGAAACTCTGGAAACACCATATATTTT.

J is TRBJ2-1 and V is TRBV27, with TRBD2 identical over 9 bases. Per the germline V gene, CDR1 is MNHEY and CDR2 is SMNVEV (reference sequence). This CDR3 region has 15 residues. V shed 3 bases and J 6 bases; nucleotides not matched to a gene: 6. CDR3 loop: CASSLASGVLNEQFF. DNA for the CDR3: TGTGCCAGCAGTTTGGCTAGCGGGGTCCTCAATGAGCAGTTCTTC.

The CDR3 coding sequence is TGTGCCAGCAGCTTGGGTTCAACGGCCTATCAGGGGCAGTACTTC. Its translation is CASSLGSTAYQGQYF. The chain combines TRBV5-8 with TRBJ2-7; a weak D match, TRBD1 (5 bases). This CDR3 region has 15 residues. V lost 0 bases, J lost 9 bases, and 19 bases lay in between. Germline V gene data show CDR1 as SGHTS and CDR2 as YDEGEE.

This chain joins TRBV5-1 and TRBJ2-2; weak D call: TRBD2 (6 bases). Between the trimmed V and J ends, which lost 0 bases and 3 bases, there was a span of 12 bases. The length of the CDR3 is 16 residues. Germline V gives CDR1 SGHRS, CDR2 YFSETQ. CDR3 DNA sequence: TGCGCCAGCAGCTTGGCCGAGCGGGCGGACACCGGGGAGCTGTTTTTT. It is translated as CASSLAERADTGELFF.